A single sample is the source of the 12 T cell receptor beta chains below, sequenced in a study of graft-versus-host responses after intestinal transplantation. Profiled with immunoSEQ multiplex PCR; TCRdb holds only in-frame clones, not every one. Seen here are about 15,000 clones, 70% to 90% observed once, and the top ten hold about 6.8%. The starting material was bone marrow, obtained around 120 days after intestinal transplantation. These receptors all stem from a human patient who received an intestinal transplant, so some T cells may come from the graft donor.

This sequence joins TRBV28 and TRBJ2-3, with 14 positions matching TRBD2. V trimming: 8 bases; J trimming: 5 bases; junction bases outside the gene matches: 3. Germline CDR1 reads MDHEN; CDR2 reads SYDVKM. The CDR3 length is 14 residues. For the CDR3, the DNA is TGTGCCAGCGGGACTAGCGGGAGATTAGATACGCAGTATTTT. Protein sequence: CASGTSGRLDTQYF.

This clone has a single count. The rearrangement joins TRBV5-5 to TRBJ1-1; D perhaps matches TRBD1 (6 bases). CDR1 is SGHKS, CDR2 YYEKEE, per germline (reference sequence). V lost 0 bases and J 4 bases, leaving 10 bases between the germline ends. The CDR3 sequence is 14 residues long. CDR3 sequence (DNA): TGTGCCAGCAGCTTGGGTACAGGGTTCACTGAAGCTTTCTTT. This encodes CASSLGTGFTEAFF. The variable domain in full, with the rest retrieved from reference TRBV5-5 and TRBJ1-1, is DAGVTQSPTHLIKTRGQQVTLRCSPISGHKSVSWYQQVLGQGPQFIFQYYEKEERGRGNFPDRFSARQFPNYSSELNVNALLLGDSALYLCASSLGTGFTEAFFGQGTRLTVV.

CDR3 sequence reads: CASSEGSRSPNYGYTF. The CDR3 coding sequence is TGTGCCAGCAGTGAGGGTAGTAGGAGTCCTAACTATGGCTACACCTTC. The chain combines TRBV2 with TRBJ1-2; unclear D gene. The CDR3 consists of 16 residues. The V gene's germline CDR1 is SNHLY and CDR2 FYNNEI. Trimming took 3 bases from V and 0 from J, leaving 14 bases between them.

This clone was counted a single time. The chain carries TRBV25-1 and TRBJ2-6, with unresolved D. Trimming removed 3 bases at V and 0 bases at J, with 9 bases between. CDR1 is MGHDK and CDR2 is SYGVNS in the germline V gene. This CDR3 comprises 16 residues. The DNA for the CDR3 is TGTGCCAGCAGTGACCCCCCTAGCTCTGGGGCCAACGTCCTGACTTTC. Translating it yields CASSDPPSSGANVLTF.

The chain combines TRBV4-1 with TRBJ1-6; perhaps TRBD1 as D (5 bases). The CDR3 runs 15 residues. V was pared by 0 bases and J by 6 bases, with 9 bases between. Germline assignment: CDR1 MGHRA and CDR2 YSYEKL. The CDR3 reads CASSQERGGNSPLHF. Written as DNA, the CDR3 is TGCGCCAGCAGCCAAGAACGGGGGGGTAATTCACCCCTCCACTTT.

The V gene is TRBV4-1, the J gene TRBJ2-5; 11 positions agree with TRBD1. Germline CDR1 is MGHRA and CDR2 is YSYEKL. The junction had 9 bases not matched to a gene; V was cut back by 3 bases and J by 9 bases. The CDR3 contains 15 residues. CDR3 in amino acids: CASSQDRGRGEAQYF. The DNA for the CDR3 is TGCGCCAGCAGCCAGGACAGGGGGCGCGGGGAGGCCCAGTACTTC.

CDR3 sequence: CASSPDRGLAQYF. In DNA, the CDR3 is TGTGCCAGCAGTCCGGACAGGGGGCTTGCGCAGTACTTC. The V gene is TRBV27, the J gene TRBJ2-7; 11 bases line up with TRBD1. This CDR3 spans 13 amino acids. The V gene end was trimmed by 5 bases and the J gene end by 9 bases; junction bases not matched to a gene: 6. CDR1 is MNHEY and CDR2 is SMNVEV in the germline V gene (reference sequence).

By sample share, this clone is medium-sized. This chain joins TRBV29-1 and TRBJ2-3; 11 bases map to TRBD2. The ends lost 5 bases at V and 2 bases at J; junction bases unmatched: 6. CDR1 and CDR2 (germline): SQVTM, ANQGSEA. This CDR3 has 15 residues. The CDR3 loop is CSVRLAGGDTDTQYF. The CDR3 coding sequence is TGCAGCGTTCGGCTAGCGGGAGGTGACACAGATACGCAGTATTTT.

The chain links TRBV30 to TRBJ2-7, with D possibly called TRBD1 or TRBD2 (5 bases each). V gave up 4 bases and J gave up 3 bases, with 10 bases separating them. The CDR3 extends over 12 amino acids. Germline assignment: CDR1 GTSNPN and CDR2 SVGIG (reference sequence). CDR3 sequence: CAWKRGFYEQYF. CDR3 DNA sequence: TGTGCCTGGAAGAGGGGCTTCTACGAGCAGTACTTC.

This clone was seen once. V usage is TRBV9 and J usage is TRBJ2-7; the D gene is possibly TRBD2 (6 bases). There are 15 residues in the CDR3. Trimming left V 3 bases short and J 2 bases short, with 15 bases between. Germline assignment: CDR1 SGDLS and CDR2 YYNGEE. The CDR3 loop reads CASSAREDYTYEQYF. The CDR3 DNA reads TGTGCCAGCAGCGCGAGGGAGGACTATACCTACGAGCAGTACTTC.

This chain's CDR3 is CATSRDDGTGNEKLFF. The DNA of the CDR3 is TGTGCCACCAGCAGAGATGACGGGACAGGGAATGAAAAACTGTTTTTT. This chain connects TRBV15 to TRBJ1-4; 9 bases fit TRBD1. CDR1 LNHNV and CDR2 YYDKDF come from the germline V gene (reference sequence). The ends lost 0 bases at V and 5 bases at J; junction bases unmatched: 4. The CDR3 covers 16 residues.

The CDR3 here is CASSALGNSGANVLTF. CDR3 coding DNA: TGTGCCAGCAGTGCACTGGGCAACTCTGGGGCCAACGTCCTGACTTTC. The gene calls are TRBV6-6 and TRBJ2-6; no clear D gene. V was clipped by 5 bases and J by 0 bases, with 11 bases between them. The CDR3 runs to 16 residues. CDR1 is MNHNY and CDR2 is SVGAGI in the germline V gene (reference sequence).